These T cell receptor beta chains were read from a single sample in a study of radiotherapy plus CTLA-4 blockade in lung cancer. Clones were sequenced by immunoSEQ multiplex PCR, and TCRdb holds only the in-frame ones, with some missing. Here the sample spans about 88,000 clones, about two thirds being singletons. This sample comprised peripheral blood, obtained from a patient treated with radiotherapy plus ipilimumab. The origin of the receptors is a human donor with non-small cell lung cancer that progressed on radiotherapy plus ipilimumab. The CDR3 runs from the conserved cysteine through the conserved F or W. Fields, in order: V gene, D gene, clone size, J gene, CDR3 DNA, CDR3 protein. D genes are given only for firm matches. The size entry is marked missing in some rows and otherwise reads once, few, many or a size class.

TRBV6-6	TRBD1	.	TRBJ2-5	TGTGCCAGCAGAGAAGGACAGGGGCCGGCGGAGACCCAGTACTTC	CASREGQGPAETQYF
TRBV7-9	.	.	TRBJ1-2	TGTGCCAGCAGCTTAGAGGGCAGGACGGGCTACACCTTC	CASSLEGRTGYTF
TRBV4-1	TRBD2	.	TRBJ2-3	TGCGCCAGCAGCCAATTAGCGGGGGATACGCAGTATTTT	CASSQLAGDTQYF
TRBV11-2	.	.	TRBJ1-3	TGTGCCATCAGGCAGGCGGAGTCTGGAAACACCATATATTTT	CAIRQAESGNTIYF
TRBV2	TRBD2	.	TRBJ2-5	TGTGCCAGCAGTGAAGCGCTTACGAGGGCCACGGGGGGGCAAGAGACCCAGTACTTC	CASSEALTRATGGQETQYF
TRBV7-3	.	.	TRBJ2-7	TGTGCCAGCGGCCGTATGGCTAGCGACTACGAGCAGTACTTC	CASGRMASDYEQYF
TRBV5-1	TRBD2	.	TRBJ2-1	TGCGCCAGCAGCTTCGTAGCGGGAGGGGTCTATGAGCAGTTCTTC	CASSFVAGGVYEQFF
TRBV7-2	TRBD1	.	TRBJ2-7	TGTGCCAGCAGCCCGACTGCGACAGGGACCGCCTACGAGCAGTACTTC	CASSPTATGTAYEQYF
TRBV5-1	.	few	TRBJ2-3	TGCGCCAGCAGCCCCGGGGACACGGGGCCGCAGTATTTT	CASSPGDTGPQYF
TRBV11-1	TRBD2	.	TRBJ2-5	TGTGCCAGCACCCCGGGGGGAAGGGAGACCCAGTACTTC	CASTPGGRETQYF
TRBV7-9	TRBD1	once	TRBJ1-4	TGTGCCAGCAGCCTGACAGGGGGGAATGAAAAACTGTTTTTT	CASSLTGGNEKLFF
TRBV5-1	TRBD1	.	TRBJ2-7	TGCGCCAGCAGCTATGCCGGGACAGGGGGTGAAGAGCAGTACTTC	CASSYAGTGGEEQYF
TRBV6-5	.	.	TRBJ2-2	TGTGCCAGCTCCGGGTGGGCCGGGGAGCTGTTTTTT	CASSGWAGELFF
TRBV5-1	TRBD1	.	TRBJ2-5	TGCGCCAGCAGCTGGGGACAGCGTCAAGAGACCCAGTACTTC	CASSWGQRQETQYF
TRBV19	.	.	TRBJ2-1	TGTGCCAGTAGTACTGGTACGAATGAGCAGTTCTTC	CASSTGTNEQFF
TRBV6-1	.	.	TRBJ2-2	TGTGCCAGCAGCTGGGGGACGGGAGCCGGGGAGCTGTTTTTT	CASSWGTGAGELFF
TRBV27	.	.	TRBJ2-5	TGTGCCAGCAGTCCTCCACAGGGTCTGGAGACCCAGTACTTC	CASSPPQGLETQYF